Listed below are T cell receptor beta chains from one sample, sequenced in a study of spatial heterogeneity in lung cancer. TCRdb recomputed calls from the 5' RACE reads with MiXCR, one row per CDR3 protein. The sample gives 8,000 or so distinct CDR3 sequences, 7% of which show up once; approximately 8.6% is in the top ten. Source: lung tumor tissue, taken at surgery. These receptor sequences come from a male donor with early-stage non-small cell lung cancer. CDR3s include the opening cysteine and the closing phenylalanine or tryptophan.

V,J,CDR3
TRBV28,TRBJ2-7,CASSLLRRFYEQYF
TRBV4-3,TRBJ1-4,CASSQVGGVLNEKLFF
TRBV7-6,TRBJ2-5,CASSGRTSGETQYF
TRBV5-1,TRBJ1-4,CASSLDGSVMSNEKLFF
TRBV5-1,TRBJ2-7,CASSLPGTTYEQYF
TRBV5-5,TRBJ2-5,CASSLPGKETQYF
TRBV20-1,TRBJ2-5,CSTYPRGYQETQYF
TRBV7-9,TRBJ2-5,CASSRPSGTQYF
TRBV5-1,TRBJ1-1,CASSSTGTGVKGTEAFF
TRBV27,TRBJ2-2,CASRWGQGALFF
TRBV20-1,TRBJ2-2,CSARAGTGVTGELFF
TRBV5-8,TRBJ2-1,CASSSLSGNSYNEQFF
TRBV12-3/TRBV12-4,TRBJ2-3,CASSLPRYTDTQYF
TRBV19,TRBJ1-5,CASGGTSNQPQHF
TRBV3-1,TRBJ2-5,CASTLTGGQSRGETQYF
TRBV4-1,TRBJ2-1,CASSQEGQYNEQFF
TRBV19,TRBJ1-1,CASNLRTGLARTEAFF
TRBV6-5,TRBJ2-7,CASSRDRAYEQYF
TRBV20-1,TRBJ2-3,CSARVGADTQYF
TRBV7-2,TRBJ1-2,CASSRGLYGYTF
TRBV10-2,TRBJ2-1,CASSESTGLAGQHNEQFF
TRBV5-4,TRBJ2-1,CASRQDSYNEQFF
TRBV7-9,TRBJ2-7,CASSPGMRDEQYF
TRBV6-5,TRBJ2-1,CASRLAGGSYNEQFF
TRBV7-8,TRBJ1-1,CASSLDGGRFEAFF
TRBV28,TRBJ2-2,CASRTGSATGELFF
TRBV7-9,TRBJ2-1,CASSLSGRSSYNEQFF
TRBV29-1,TRBJ2-1,CSVEEGSGRANEQFF
TRBV28,TRBJ2-7,CASSTPPYEQYF
TRBV5-1,TRBJ2-3,CASSASGQASGDTQYF
TRBV18,TRBJ2-7,CASSPGSSGIYEQYF
TRBV2,TRBJ1-3,CASISAWFGNTIYF
TRBV5-4,TRBJ2-5,CASSARTGQETQYF
TRBV7-2,TRBJ2-7,CASSFSSGGAYTQYF
TRBV7-2,TRBJ2-7,CASSVGLRGDEQYF
TRBV20-1,TRBJ1-1,CSAREGIEAFF
TRBV12-3/TRBV12-4,TRBJ2-3,CASSLQYTDTQYF
TRBV7-2,TRBJ1-5,CASSLGGYSNQPQHF
TRBV5-1,TRBJ1-2,CASSFQGEGYTF
TRBV5-1,TRBJ2-2,CASSLESVLGELFF
TRBV5-5,TRBJ2-7,CASSPSRGVNYEQYF